One and the same sample provided the 3 T cell receptor beta chains below, sequenced in a study of T cells in Graves' hyperthyroidism and ophthalmopathy. RNA transcripts gave rise to amplified TCR beta CDR3 regions. A set of HTBI primers served as the primers for a first-round RT-PCR of the TCR CDR3. TCRdb re-called the multiplex PCR reads through MiXCR, storing one row per CDR3 protein. Of 340,000 or so distinct CDR3 sequences detected, roughly a fifth appear once; the ten largest clones hold over 45%. The source material was blood. These receptors came from a woman aged 45-60 years with Graves' hyperthyroidism.

There are many counts of this clonotype. This chain links TRBV27 with TRBJ2-1, with D maybe TRBD1 (6 bases). The germline CDR1 and CDR2 sequences are MNHEY and SMNVEV (reference sequence). Trimming took 3 bases from V and 5 from J, leaving 11 bases between them. The CDR3 contains 14 residues. CDR3 nucleotides: TGTGCCAGCAGTTTCCTTACAGGGAACAATGAGCAGTTCTTC. It yields the protein CASSFLTGNNEQFF.

This clonotype has ten or more counts. This chain joins TRBV28 and TRBJ1-6, with a possible D match to TRBD1 (5 bases). Trimming left V 7 bases short and J 7 bases short, with 20 bases between. Germline CDR1 MDHEN, CDR2 SYDVKM. The CDR3 runs to 16 residues. The CDR3 spells CASNSFGDGKNSPLHF. CDR3 in DNA: TGTGCCAGCAACTCCTTCGGGGACGGGAAGAATTCACCCCTCCACTTT. Together with reference TRBV28 and TRBJ1-6, the CDR3 gives the full variable domain: DVKVTQSSRYLVKRTGEKVFLECVQDMDHENMFWYRQDPGLGLRLIYFSYDVKMKEKGDIPEGYSVSREKKERFSLILESASTNQTSMYLCASNSFGDGKNSPLHFGNGTRLTVT.

The J gene is TRBJ1-6, the V gene TRBV3-1, with 11 bases fitting TRBD1. Trimming took 4 bases from V and 14 from J; bases not matched to a gene: 4. This CDR3 spans 13 amino acids. Germline V gene lookup returns CDR1 LGHDT and CDR2 YNNKEL (reference sequence). The CDR3 loop reads CASSLGQGATLHF. DNA of the CDR3: TGTGCCAGCAGCCTTGGACAGGGGGCGACCCTCCACTTT.